This T cell receptor beta chain is drawn from a study of vaccination effects on CD4 cells after COVID-19. In the study overall: Post-vaccine sampling occurred a median 72 days after the second dose. The study's findings and limits: Clones induced by infection and by vaccine showed marked clonal contraction late after vaccination.

Ahead of sequencing, the ViraFEST assay grew antigen-specific CD4+ T cells using viral peptide pools. CD4+ T cells were isolated after less than 12 days of culture. All study participants received two doses of BNT162b2 or mRNA-1273 vaccine. A half-medium replacement with IL-2 medium was carried out on days 3 and 7. This clone came up a few times. As yet, its antigen is unknown. Clones were sequenced by immunoSEQ multiplex PCR, and TCRdb holds only the in-frame ones, with some missing. This sample has roughly 27,000 clones, with 83% found just once. The V gene's germline CDR1 is SGDLS and CDR2 YYNGEE. The length of the CDR3 is 16 residues. V shed 4 bases and J shed 5 bases, with 16 bases lying between them.

The V call is TRBV9, the J call TRBJ1-6; no firm D call. This sample comprised CD4+ T cells from PBMCs cultured with HCoV-NL63 spike peptides, obtained after COVID-19 vaccination. The clonotype was recovered from a human donor who received a COVID-19 vaccine. Some clones in this sample may be carry-over from other donors' samples. DNA of the CDR3: TGTGCCAGCAGCCAAGGCTCAAGTCCAAATAATTCACCCCTCCACTTT. Protein sequence: CASSQGSSPNNSPLHF.